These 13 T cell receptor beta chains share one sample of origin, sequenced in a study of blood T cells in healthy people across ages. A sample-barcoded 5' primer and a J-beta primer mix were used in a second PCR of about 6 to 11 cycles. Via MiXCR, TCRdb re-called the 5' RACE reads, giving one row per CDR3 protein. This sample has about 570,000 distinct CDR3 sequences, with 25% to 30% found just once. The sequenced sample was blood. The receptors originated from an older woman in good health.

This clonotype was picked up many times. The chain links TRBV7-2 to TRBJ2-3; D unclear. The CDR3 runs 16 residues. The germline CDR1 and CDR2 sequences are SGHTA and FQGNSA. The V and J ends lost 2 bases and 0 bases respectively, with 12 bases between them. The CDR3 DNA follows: TGTGCCAGCAGCTTACGCGCCCGTAGTAGCACAGATACGCAGTATTTT. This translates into CASSLRARSSTDTQYF.

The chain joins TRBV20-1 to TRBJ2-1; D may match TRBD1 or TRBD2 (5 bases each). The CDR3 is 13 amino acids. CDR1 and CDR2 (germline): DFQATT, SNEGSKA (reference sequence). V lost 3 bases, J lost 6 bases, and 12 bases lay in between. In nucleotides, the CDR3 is TGCAGTGCTAGCCGAGGGGTTGGCAATGAGCAGTTCTTC. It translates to CSASRGVGNEQFF.

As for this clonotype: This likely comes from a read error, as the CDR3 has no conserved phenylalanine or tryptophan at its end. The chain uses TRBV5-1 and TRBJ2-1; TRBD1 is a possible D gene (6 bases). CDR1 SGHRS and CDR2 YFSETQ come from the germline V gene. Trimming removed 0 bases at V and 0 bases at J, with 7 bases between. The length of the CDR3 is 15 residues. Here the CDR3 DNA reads TGCGCCAGCAGCTTGGAAGGGGGCTCCTACAATGAGCAGTTCCTC. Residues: CASSLEGGSYNEQFL.

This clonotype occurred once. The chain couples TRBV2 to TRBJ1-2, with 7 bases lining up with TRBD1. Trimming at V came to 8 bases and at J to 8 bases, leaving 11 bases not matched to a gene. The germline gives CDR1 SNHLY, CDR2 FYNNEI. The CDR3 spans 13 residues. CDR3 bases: TGTGCCAGCTTCAATCCTAAACAGGGGGGCTACACCTTC. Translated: CASFNPKQGGYTF.

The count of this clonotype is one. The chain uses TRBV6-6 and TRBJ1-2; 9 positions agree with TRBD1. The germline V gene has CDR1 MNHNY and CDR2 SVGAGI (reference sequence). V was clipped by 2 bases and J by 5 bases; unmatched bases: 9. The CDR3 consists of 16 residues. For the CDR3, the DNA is TGTGCCAGCAGTTACCTCTGGACAGGGGTAGGGTATGGCTACACCTTC. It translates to CASSYLWTGVGYGYTF.

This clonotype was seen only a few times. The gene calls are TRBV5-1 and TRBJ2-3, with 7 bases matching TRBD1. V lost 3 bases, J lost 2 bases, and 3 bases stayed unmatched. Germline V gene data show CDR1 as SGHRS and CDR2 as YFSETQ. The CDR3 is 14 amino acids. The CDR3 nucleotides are TGCGCCAGCAGCTCGGGACAGACCACAGATACGCAGTATTTT. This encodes CASSSGQTTDTQYF. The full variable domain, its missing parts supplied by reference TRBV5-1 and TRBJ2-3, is KAGVTQTPRYLIKTRGQQVTLSCSPISGHRSVSWYQQTPGQGLQFLFEYFSETQRNKGNFPGRFSGRQFSNSRSEMNVSTLELGDSALYLCASSSGQTTDTQYFGPGTRLTVL.

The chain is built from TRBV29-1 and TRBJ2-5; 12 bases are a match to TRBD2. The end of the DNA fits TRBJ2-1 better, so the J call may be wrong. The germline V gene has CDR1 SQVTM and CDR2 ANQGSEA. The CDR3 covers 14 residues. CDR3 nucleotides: TGCAGCGTTGTCCGGGCTAGCGGGGGGGTTGAGCAGTTCTTC. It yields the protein CSVVRASGGVEQFF.

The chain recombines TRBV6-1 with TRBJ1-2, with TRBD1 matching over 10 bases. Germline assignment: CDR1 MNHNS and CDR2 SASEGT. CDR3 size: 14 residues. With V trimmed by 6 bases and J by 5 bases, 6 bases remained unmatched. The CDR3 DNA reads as TGTGCCAGCAGCGGCCTGGACAGGGGGTATGGCTACACCTTC. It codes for CASSGLDRGYGYTF.

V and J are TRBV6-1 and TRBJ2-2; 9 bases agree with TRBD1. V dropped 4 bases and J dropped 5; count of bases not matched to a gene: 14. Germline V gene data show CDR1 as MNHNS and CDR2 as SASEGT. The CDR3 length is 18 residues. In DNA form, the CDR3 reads TGTGCCAGCAGTGGAAGGAACCGAGGGACAGGGTCAACCGGGGAGCTGTTTTTT. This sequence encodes CASSGRNRGTGSTGELFF.

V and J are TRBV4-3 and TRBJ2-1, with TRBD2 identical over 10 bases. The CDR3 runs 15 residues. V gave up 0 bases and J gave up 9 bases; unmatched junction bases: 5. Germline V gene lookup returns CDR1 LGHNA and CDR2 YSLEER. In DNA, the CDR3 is TGCGCCAGCAGCCAAGATAAGCGGGGGGGCCGTGAGCAGTTCTTC. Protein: CASSQDKRGGREQFF.

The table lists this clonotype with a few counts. The CDR3 region has the DNA TGTGCCAGCAGCTTGACGTCAGGGCTAGGTGGCTACACCTTC. Translation gives CASSLTSGLGGYTF. The chain joins TRBV5-6 to TRBJ1-2, with a possible D match to TRBD1 (5 bases). The CDR3 covers 14 residues. Looked up from germline, CDR1 is SGHDT and CDR2 is YYEEEE. Trimming pared 1 base from V and 7 bases from J, leaving 14 bases between. Together with reference TRBV5-6 and TRBJ1-2, the CDR3 gives the full variable domain: DAGVTQSPTHLIKTRGQQVTLRCSPKSGHDTVSWYQQALGQGPQFIFQYYEEEERQRGNFPDRFSGHQFPNYSSELNVNALLLGDSALYLCASSLTSGLGGYTFGSGTRLTVV.

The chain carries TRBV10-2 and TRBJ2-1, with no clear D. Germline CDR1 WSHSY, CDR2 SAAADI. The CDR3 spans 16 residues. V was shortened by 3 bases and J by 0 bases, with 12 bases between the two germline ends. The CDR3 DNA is TGCGCCAGCAGTGATTTACAGCCGAGCTCCTACAATGAGCAGTTCTTC. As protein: CASSDLQPSSYNEQFF.

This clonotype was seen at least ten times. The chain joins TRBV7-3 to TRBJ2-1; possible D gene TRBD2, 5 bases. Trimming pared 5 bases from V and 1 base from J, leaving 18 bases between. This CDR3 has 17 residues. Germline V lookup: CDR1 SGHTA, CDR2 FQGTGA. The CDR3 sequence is CASSLLGRAASYNEQFF. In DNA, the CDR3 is TGTGCCAGCAGCCTCTTGGGAAGAGCGGCATCCTACAATGAGCAGTTCTTC.